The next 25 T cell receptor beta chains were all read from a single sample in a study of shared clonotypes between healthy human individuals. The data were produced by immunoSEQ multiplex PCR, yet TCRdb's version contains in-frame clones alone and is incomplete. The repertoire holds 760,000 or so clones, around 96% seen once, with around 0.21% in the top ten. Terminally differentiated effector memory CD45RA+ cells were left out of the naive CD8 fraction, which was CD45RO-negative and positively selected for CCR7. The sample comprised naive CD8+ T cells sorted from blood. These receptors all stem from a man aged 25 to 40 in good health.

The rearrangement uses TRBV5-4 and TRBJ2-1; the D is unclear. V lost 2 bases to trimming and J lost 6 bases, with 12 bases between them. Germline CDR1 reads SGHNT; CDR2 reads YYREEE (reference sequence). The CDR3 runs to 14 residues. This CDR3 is CASSFGWGTNEQFF. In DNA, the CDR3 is TGTGCCAGCAGCTTCGGGTGGGGTACCAATGAGCAGTTCTTC. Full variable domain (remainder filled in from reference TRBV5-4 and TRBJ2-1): ETGVTQSPTHLIKTRGQQVTLRCSSQSGHNTVSWYQQALGQGPQFIFQYYREEENGRGNFPPRFSGLQFPNYSSELNVNALELDDSALYLCASSFGWGTNEQFFGPGTRLTVL.

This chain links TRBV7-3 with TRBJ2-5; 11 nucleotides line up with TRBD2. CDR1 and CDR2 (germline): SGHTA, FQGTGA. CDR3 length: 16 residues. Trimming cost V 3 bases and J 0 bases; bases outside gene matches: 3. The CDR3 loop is CASSFLAGGNQETQYF. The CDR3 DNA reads TGTGCCAGCAGCTTCCTAGCGGGAGGTAACCAAGAGACCCAGTACTTC.

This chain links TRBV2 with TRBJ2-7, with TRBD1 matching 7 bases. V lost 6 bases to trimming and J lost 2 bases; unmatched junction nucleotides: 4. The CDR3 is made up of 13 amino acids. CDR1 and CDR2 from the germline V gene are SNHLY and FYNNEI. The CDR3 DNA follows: TGTGCCAGCAGGGGGACAGTCGCCTACGAGCAGTACTTC. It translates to CASRGTVAYEQYF.

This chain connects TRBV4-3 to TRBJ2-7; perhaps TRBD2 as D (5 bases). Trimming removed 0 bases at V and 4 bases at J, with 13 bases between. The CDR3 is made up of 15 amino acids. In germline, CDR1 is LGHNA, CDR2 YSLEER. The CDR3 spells CASSQEREGLYEQYF. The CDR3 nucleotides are TGCGCCAGCAGCCAAGAGAGGGAAGGGTTATACGAGCAGTACTTC.

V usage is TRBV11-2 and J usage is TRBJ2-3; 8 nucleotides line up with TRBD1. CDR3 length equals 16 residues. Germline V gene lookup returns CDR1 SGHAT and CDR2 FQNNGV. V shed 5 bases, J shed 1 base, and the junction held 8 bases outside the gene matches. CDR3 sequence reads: CASSTRTGIRTDTQYF. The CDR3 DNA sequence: TGTGCCAGCAGCACGCGGACAGGGATCCGCACAGATACGCAGTATTTT. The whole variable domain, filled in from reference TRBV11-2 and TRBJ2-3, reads EAGVAQSPRYKIIEKRQSVAFWCNPISGHATLYWYQQILGQGPKLLIQFQNNGVVDDSQLPKDRFSAERLKGVDSTLKIQPAKLEDSAVYLCASSTRTGIRTDTQYFGPGTRLTVL.

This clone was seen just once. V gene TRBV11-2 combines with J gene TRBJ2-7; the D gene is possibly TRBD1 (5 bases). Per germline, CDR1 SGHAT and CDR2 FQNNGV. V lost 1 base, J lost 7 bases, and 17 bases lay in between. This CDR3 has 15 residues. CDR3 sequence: CASSLGRVGAGEQYF. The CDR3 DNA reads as TGTGCCAGCAGCTTAGGGCGTGTGGGCGCAGGGGAGCAGTACTTC.

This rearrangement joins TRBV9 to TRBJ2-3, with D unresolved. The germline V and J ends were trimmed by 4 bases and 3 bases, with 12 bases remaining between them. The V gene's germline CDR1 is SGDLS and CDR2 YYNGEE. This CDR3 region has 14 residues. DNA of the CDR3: TGTGCCAGCAGCCCTCCGGTGGGTACAGATACGCAGTATTTT. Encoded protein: CASSPPVGTDTQYF.

This CDR3 is CASSWGRGNEQFF. The CDR3, as DNA: TGTGCCAGCAGTTGGGGGCGCGGGAATGAGCAGTTCTTC. The chain has TRBV6-6 and TRBJ2-1, with a weak D call TRBD1 (6 bases). V was cut by 4 bases and J by 7 bases, with 11 bases left in between. The CDR3 sequence is 13 residues long. The germline gives CDR1 MNHNY, CDR2 SVGAGI (reference sequence).

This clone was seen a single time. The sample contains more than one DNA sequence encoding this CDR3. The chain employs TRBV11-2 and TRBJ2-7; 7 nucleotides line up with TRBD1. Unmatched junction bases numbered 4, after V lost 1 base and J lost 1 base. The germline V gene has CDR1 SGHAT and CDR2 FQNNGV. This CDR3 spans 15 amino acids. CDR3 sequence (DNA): TGTGCCAGCAGCTTAGGAGGGGACAGTTCCTACGAGCAGTACTTC. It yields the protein CASSLGGDSSYEQYF.

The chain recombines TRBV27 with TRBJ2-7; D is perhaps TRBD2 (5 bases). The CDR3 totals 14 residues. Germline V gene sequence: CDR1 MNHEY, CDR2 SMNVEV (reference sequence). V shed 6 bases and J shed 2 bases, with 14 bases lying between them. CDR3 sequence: CASSGASRPYEQYF. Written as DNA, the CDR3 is TGTGCCAGCAGCGGAGCTAGCAGGCCCTACGAGCAGTACTTC.

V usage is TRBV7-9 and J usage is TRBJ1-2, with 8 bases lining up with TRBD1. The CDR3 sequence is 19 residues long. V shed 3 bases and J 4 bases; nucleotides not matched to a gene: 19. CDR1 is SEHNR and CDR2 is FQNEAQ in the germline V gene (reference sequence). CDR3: CASSFDLRTGQGITYGYTF. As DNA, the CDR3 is TGTGCCAGCAGCTTCGATCTGCGGACAGGACAGGGTATTACCTATGGCTACACCTTC.

The DNA of the CDR3 is TGTGCCAGCAGCTGGGGGAATCAGCCCCAGCATTTT. This gives the protein CASSWGNQPQHF. The chain carries TRBV7-2 and TRBJ1-5, with D possibly being TRBD1 (5 bases). V was pared by 4 bases and J by 4 bases, with 5 bases between. CDR3 size: 12 residues. CDR1 and CDR2 from the germline V gene are SGHTA and FQGNSA.

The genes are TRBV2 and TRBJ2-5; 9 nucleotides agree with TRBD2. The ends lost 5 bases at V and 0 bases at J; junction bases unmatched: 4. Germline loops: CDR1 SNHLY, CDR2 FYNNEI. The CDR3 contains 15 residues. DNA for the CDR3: TGTGCCAGCAGTCGACTAGCGGAAAACCAAGAGACCCAGTACTTC. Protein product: CASSRLAENQETQYF.

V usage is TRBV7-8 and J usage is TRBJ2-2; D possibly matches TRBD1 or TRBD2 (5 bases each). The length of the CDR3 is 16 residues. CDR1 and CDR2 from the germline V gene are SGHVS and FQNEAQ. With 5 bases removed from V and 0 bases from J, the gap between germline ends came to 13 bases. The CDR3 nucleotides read TGTGCCAGCAGCCCAAAACAGGAGGCGAACACCGGGGAGCTGTTTTTT. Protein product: CASSPKQEANTGELFF. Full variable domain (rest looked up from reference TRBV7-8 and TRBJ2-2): GAGVSQSPRYKVAKRGQDVALRCDPISGHVSLFWYQQALGQGPEFLTYFQNEAQLDKSGLPSDRFFAERPEGSVSTLKIQRTQQEDSAVYLCASSPKQEANTGELFFGEGSRLTVL.

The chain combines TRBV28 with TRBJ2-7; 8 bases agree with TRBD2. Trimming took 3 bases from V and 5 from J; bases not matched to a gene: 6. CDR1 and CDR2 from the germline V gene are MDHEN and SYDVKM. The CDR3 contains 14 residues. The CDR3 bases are TGTGCCAGCAGTTTCACGGGAGGGATCGACGAGCAGTACTTC. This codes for CASSFTGGIDEQYF.

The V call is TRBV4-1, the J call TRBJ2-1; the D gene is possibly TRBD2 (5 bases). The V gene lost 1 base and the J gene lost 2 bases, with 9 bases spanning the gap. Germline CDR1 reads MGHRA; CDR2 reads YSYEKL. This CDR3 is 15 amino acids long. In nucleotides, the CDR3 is TGCGCCAGCAGCCAAGGAAGCGGAGCCTACAATGAGCAGTTCTTC. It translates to CASSQGSGAYNEQFF.

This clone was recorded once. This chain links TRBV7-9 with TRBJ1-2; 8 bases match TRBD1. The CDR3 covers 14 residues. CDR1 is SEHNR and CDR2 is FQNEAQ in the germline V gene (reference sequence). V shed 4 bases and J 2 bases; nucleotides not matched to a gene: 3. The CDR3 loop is CASSWGQENYGYTF. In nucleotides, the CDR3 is TGTGCCAGCAGCTGGGGACAGGAGAACTATGGCTACACCTTC.

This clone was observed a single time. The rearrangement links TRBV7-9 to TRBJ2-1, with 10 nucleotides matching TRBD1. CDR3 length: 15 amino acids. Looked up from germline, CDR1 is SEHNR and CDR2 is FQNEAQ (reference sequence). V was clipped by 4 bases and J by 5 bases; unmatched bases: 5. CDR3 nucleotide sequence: TGTGCCAGCAGCTCGAGACAGGGGGCTAACAATGAGCAGTTCTTC. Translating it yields CASSSRQGANNEQFF.

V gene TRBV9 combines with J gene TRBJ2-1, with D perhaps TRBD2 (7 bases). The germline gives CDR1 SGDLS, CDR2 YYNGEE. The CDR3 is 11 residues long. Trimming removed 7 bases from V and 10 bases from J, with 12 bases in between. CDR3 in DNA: TGTGCCAGCGGGAGGGGGAACGAGCAGTTCTTC. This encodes CASGRGNEQFF.

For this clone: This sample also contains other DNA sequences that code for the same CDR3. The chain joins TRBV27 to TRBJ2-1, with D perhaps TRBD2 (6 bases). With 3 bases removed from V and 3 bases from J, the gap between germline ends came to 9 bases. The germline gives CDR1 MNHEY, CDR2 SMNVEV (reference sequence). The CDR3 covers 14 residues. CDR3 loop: CASSFSGVYNEQFF. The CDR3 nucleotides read TGTGCCAGCAGTTTTAGCGGAGTCTACAATGAGCAGTTCTTC.

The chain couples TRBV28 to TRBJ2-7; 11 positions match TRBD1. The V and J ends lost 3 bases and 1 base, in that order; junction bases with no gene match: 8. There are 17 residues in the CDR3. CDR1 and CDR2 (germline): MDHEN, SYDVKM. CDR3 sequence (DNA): TGTGCCAGCAGTTTGGCCACCGGGACAGGGGGATCCTACGAGCAGTACTTC. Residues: CASSLATGTGGSYEQYF.

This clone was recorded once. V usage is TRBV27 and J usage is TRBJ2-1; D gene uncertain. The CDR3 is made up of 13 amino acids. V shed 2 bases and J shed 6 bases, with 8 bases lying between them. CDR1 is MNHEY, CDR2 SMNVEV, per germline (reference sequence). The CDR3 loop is CASSLLGPNEQFF. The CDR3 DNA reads TGTGCCAGCAGTTTACTTGGACCCAATGAGCAGTTCTTC.

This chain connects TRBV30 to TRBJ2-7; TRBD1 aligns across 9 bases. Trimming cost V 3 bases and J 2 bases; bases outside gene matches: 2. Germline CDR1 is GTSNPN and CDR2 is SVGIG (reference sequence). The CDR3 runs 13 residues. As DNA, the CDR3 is TGTGCCTGGAGCAGGACAGGGGCCTACGAGCAGTACTTC. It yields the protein CAWSRTGAYEQYF.

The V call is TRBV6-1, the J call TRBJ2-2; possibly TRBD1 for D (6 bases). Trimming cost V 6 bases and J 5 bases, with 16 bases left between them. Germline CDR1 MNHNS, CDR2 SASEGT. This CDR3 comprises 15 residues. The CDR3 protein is CASRLQGHWTGELFF. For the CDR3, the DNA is TGTGCCAGCAGGCTACAGGGACATTGGACCGGGGAGCTGTTTTTT.

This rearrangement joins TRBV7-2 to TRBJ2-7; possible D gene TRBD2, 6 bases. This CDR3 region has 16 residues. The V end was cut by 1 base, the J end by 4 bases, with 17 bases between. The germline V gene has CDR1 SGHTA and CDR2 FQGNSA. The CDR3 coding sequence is TGTGCCAGCAGCTTAGGGCTCGGGGGAGTGATATACGAGCAGTACTTC. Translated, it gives CASSLGLGGVIYEQYF.